These 22 T cell receptor beta chains came from one sample sequenced in a study of shared clonotypes between healthy human individuals. Only in-frame clones appear in the TCRdb table, and some are missing; sequencing was by immunoSEQ multiplex PCR. The sample lists approximately 2.3 million clones, 93% occurring once. The sample taken for sequencing was naive CD4+ T cells from PBMCs. Described subset: CD45RA+ positively selected. These receptors were taken from a man younger than 30 in good health. Some clones in this sample may be carry-over from other donors' samples.

The chain couples TRBV29-1 to TRBJ1-2; 7 bases line up with TRBD1. Germline-derived CDR1 and CDR2 are SQVTM and ANQGSEA. CDR3 length: 13 amino acids. V dropped 4 bases and J dropped 7; count of bases not matched to a gene: 9. CDR3 coding DNA: TGCAGCGTTGCCCCCGACAGGGCGGGTGGCTACACCTTC. As protein: CSVAPDRAGGYTF.

The chain has TRBV25-1 and TRBJ2-1, with TRBD2 matching over 7 bases. The CDR3 sequence is 15 residues long. Per germline, CDR1 MGHDK and CDR2 SYGVNS. V lost 3 bases and J lost 0; bases outside the gene matches: 2. The CDR3 sequence: CASSDLADSYNEQFF. The CDR3 coding sequence is TGTGCCAGCAGTGACCTAGCGGACTCCTACAATGAGCAGTTCTTC.

The table lists this clone with a count of one. The chain carries TRBV28 and TRBJ2-3; D gene unclear. The CDR3 length is 15 residues. V was cut by 3 bases and J by 0 bases, with 10 bases left in between. The V gene's germline CDR1 is MDHEN and CDR2 SYDVKM. CDR3 residues: CASSLLSHSTDTQYF. Written as DNA, the CDR3 is TGTGCCAGCAGTTTGCTATCGCATAGCACAGATACGCAGTATTTT.

This clone has only one observation. This rearrangement joins TRBV4-1 to TRBJ2-1; the D gene is possibly TRBD2 (5 bases). V shed 4 bases and J shed 0 bases, with 10 bases lying between them. The CDR3 has 15 amino acids. Per germline, CDR1 MGHRA and CDR2 YSYEKL. Here the CDR3 DNA reads TGCGCCAGCAGCCTCGTCGGGGTCTCCTACAATGAGCAGTTCTTC. Translation gives CASSLVGVSYNEQFF.

The chain has TRBV5-1 and TRBJ2-1; possibly TRBD2 for D (7 bases). CDR1 and CDR2 from the germline V gene are SGHRS and YFSETQ. The length of the CDR3 is 16 residues. V was clipped by 3 bases and J by 1 base, with 14 bases between them. CDR3 coding DNA: TGCGCCAGCAGCTGGGGGCAGGGAGGGTCCTACAATGAGCAGTTCTTC. Its translation is CASSWGQGGSYNEQFF.

The rearrangement uses TRBV10-3 and TRBJ2-7, with D perhaps matching TRBD1 or TRBD2 (5 bases each). The CDR3 contains 13 residues. Germline V gene sequence: CDR1 ENHRY, CDR2 SYGVKD. V lost 6 bases, J lost 5 bases, and 14 bases lay in between. The CDR3 DNA reads TGTGCCATCAGCAGGGAAGGACTCGACGAGCAGTACTTC. This encodes CAISREGLDEQYF.

This sequence joins TRBV5-1 and TRBJ2-2, with TRBD1 matching 11 bases. The CDR3 extends over 17 amino acids. Germline CDR1 reads SGHRS; CDR2 reads YFSETQ. Trimming took 4 bases from V and 2 from J; bases not matched to a gene: 7. The CDR3 region is CASSRRTGGFNTGELFF. The CDR3 DNA reads as TGCGCCAGCAGCCGGCGGACAGGGGGCTTTAACACCGGGGAGCTGTTTTTT.

The chain links TRBV7-9 to TRBJ2-1; the D call may be TRBD1 or TRBD2 (5 bases each). Germline V gives CDR1 SEHNR, CDR2 FQNEAQ (reference sequence). Trimming left V 5 bases short and J 6 bases short, with 17 bases between. This CDR3 is built from 15 residues. In nucleotides, the CDR3 is TGTGCCAGCAGCGAACCCTTGTCGGGACCCAATGAGCAGTTCTTC. It translates to CASSEPLSGPNEQFF.

The chain employs TRBV6-5 and TRBJ1-1, with D possibly matching TRBD1 (6 bases). CDR1 and CDR2 (germline): MNHEY, SVGAGI. The CDR3 has 13 residues. V lost 6 bases and J lost 8, with 16 bases in between. CDR3 nucleotide sequence: TGTGCCAGCAGGATGGGACGGCAGGGGGAAGCTTTCTTT. Encoded protein: CASRMGRQGEAFF.

This rearrangement joins TRBV28 to TRBJ1-2, with D possibly being TRBD1 (5 bases). The CDR3 has 15 residues. Germline-derived CDR1 and CDR2 are MDHEN and SYDVKM. V was shortened by 3 bases and J by 5 bases, with 16 bases between the two germline ends. CDR3 sequence reads: CASSFRDRSTYGYTF. CDR3 nucleotides: TGTGCCAGCAGTTTCCGGGACCGATCAACGTATGGCTACACCTTC.

This CDR3 reads CARRSLAGEFPGELFF. The CDR3 DNA sequence: TGTGCCAGAAGGTCCCTAGCGGGAGAGTTTCCCGGGGAGCTGTTTTTT. The chain combines TRBV5-3 with TRBJ2-2; TRBD2 matches at 10 bases. TRBV5-3 is an ORF, with its function uncertain. The CDR3 covers 16 residues. The V gene end was trimmed by 5 bases and the J gene end by 6 bases; junction bases not matched to a gene: 10.

The CDR3 bases are TGTGCCACCAGCAGAGATTTGGCTAGCGGGAGAGATACGCAGTATTTT. This codes for CATSRDLASGRDTQYF. This rearrangement joins TRBV15 to TRBJ2-3; 10 nucleotides agree with TRBD2. Germline V CDR1 and CDR2: LNHNV, YYDKDF (reference sequence). V dropped 0 bases and J dropped 5; count of bases not matched to a gene: 5. This CDR3 contains 16 residues. Full variable domain (rest looked up from reference TRBV15 and TRBJ2-3): DAMVIQNPRYQVTQFGKPVTLSCSQTLNHNVMYWYQQKSSQAPKLLFHYYDKDFNNEADTPDNFQSRRPNTSFCFLDIRSPGLGDTAMYLCATSRDLASGRDTQYFGPGTRLTVL.

This rearrangement joins TRBV7-6 to TRBJ1-4, with D uncertain. The CDR3 contains 16 residues. CDR1 and CDR2 from the germline V gene are SGHVS and FNYEAQ. Trimming shortened V by 3 bases and J by 0 bases, and 11 bases separated the two germline ends. The CDR3 sequence: CASSFGRSPTNEKLFF. The CDR3 nucleotides are TGTGCCAGCAGCTTCGGCAGGAGCCCAACTAATGAAAAACTGTTTTTT.

The J gene is TRBJ2-2, the V gene TRBV11-2, with D possibly matching TRBD1 (7 bases). Per germline, CDR1 SGHAT and CDR2 FQNNGV. The CDR3 runs 15 residues. The V gene lost 3 bases and the J gene lost 6 bases, with 14 bases spanning the gap. In nucleotides, the CDR3 is TGTGCCAGCAGCTTTTTCGGAGGGGGCCCCGGGGAGCTGTTTTTT. Translating it yields CASSFFGGGPGELFF. Full variable domain (outside the CDR3, taken from reference TRBV11-2 and TRBJ2-2): EAGVAQSPRYKIIEKRQSVAFWCNPISGHATLYWYQQILGQGPKLLIQFQNNGVVDDSQLPKDRFSAERLKGVDSTLKIQPAKLEDSAVYLCASSFFGGGPGELFFGEGSRLTVL.

The rearrangement links TRBV27 to TRBJ2-7; TRBD2 might be the D (6 bases). Germline loops: CDR1 MNHEY, CDR2 SMNVEV (reference sequence). Between the trimmed V and J ends, which lost 0 bases and 3 bases, there was a span of 15 bases. This CDR3 spans 16 amino acids. Written as DNA, the CDR3 is TGTGCCAGCAGTTTATCGGGGCGGGACGGACTCTACGAGCAGTACTTC. It translates to CASSLSGRDGLYEQYF.

This chain joins TRBV5-8 and TRBJ2-7; 7 nucleotides agree with TRBD1. The CDR3 extends over 14 amino acids. With 2 bases clipped from V and 3 bases from J, the junction kept 5 bases outside the gene matches. CDR1 and CDR2 (germline): SGHTS, YDEGEE. As DNA, the CDR3 is TGTGCCAGCAGCTTCACAGGGGACCTCTACGAGCAGTACTTC. It yields the protein CASSFTGDLYEQYF.

The CDR3 DNA reads TGCGCCAGCAGCTTGGTATCCCGTGATATCGCTGGGGAGCAGTACTTC. Translating gives CASSLVSRDIAGEQYF. The rearrangement uses TRBV5-1 and TRBJ2-7; unclear D gene. CDR3 size: 16 residues. The germline gives CDR1 SGHRS, CDR2 YFSETQ. The V and J ends lost 0 bases and 7 bases respectively, with 20 bases between them.

The chain has TRBV6-1 and TRBJ1-5; D is unresolved. In germline, CDR1 is MNHNS, CDR2 SASEGT. The CDR3 is made up of 12 amino acids. The V end lost 8 bases, the J end lost 3 bases, and 8 bases lay between the germline ends. CDR3 coding DNA: TGTGCCAGCCGCAGGTTCAATCAGCCCCAGCATTTT. It specifies CASRRFNQPQHF.

The CDR3 nucleotides are TGTGCCAGCAGTGAAGTCGGGCAGGGGTACCAGCCCCAGCATTTT. Protein: CASSEVGQGYQPQHF. The J gene is TRBJ1-5, the V gene TRBV6-1, with a tentative D call TRBD1 (6 bases). V dropped 1 base and J dropped 7 bases, with 14 bases sitting between them. This CDR3 has 15 amino acids. Germline V gene lookup returns CDR1 MNHNS and CDR2 SASEGT.

This chain links TRBV7-3 with TRBJ1-1; possible D gene TRBD1, 5 bases. Germline loops: CDR1 SGHTA, CDR2 FQGTGA. CDR3 length equals 13 residues. The germline V and J ends were trimmed by 6 bases and 5 bases, with 13 bases remaining between them. CDR3 protein: CASSQRDETEAFF. The CDR3 region has the DNA TGTGCCAGCAGTCAGAGGGACGAAACTGAAGCTTTCTTT.

Worth noting for this clone: Other DNA sequences in the same sample also yield this CDR3. V and J are TRBV2 and TRBJ2-7; D remains unclear. This CDR3 contains 12 residues. Trimming stripped 4 bases from V and 2 bases from J, with 6 bases between. CDR1 and CDR2 from the germline V gene are SNHLY and FYNNEI. This CDR3 is CASSGDTYEQYF. CDR3 DNA sequence: TGTGCCAGCAGTGGCGATACCTACGAGCAGTACTTC.

V usage is TRBV11-2 and J usage is TRBJ2-2; TRBD1 aligns across 9 bases. There are 14 residues in the CDR3. V lost 5 bases to trimming and J lost 5 bases; unmatched junction nucleotides: 3. Per germline, CDR1 SGHAT and CDR2 FQNNGV. The CDR3 DNA sequence: TGTGCCAGCAGCCTCGGGACAGGGACCGGGGAGCTGTTTTTT. It yields the protein CASSLGTGTGELFF.